The TCR beta chain under discussion was sequenced for a study of radiotherapy plus CTLA-4 blockade in lung cancer (dated by TCRdb to about 2018). For the study in its entirety: Objective responses occurred in roughly 19% of enrolled patients, and around 29% achieved disease control. Here is what the overall study found, with its caveats: Increased serum interferon-beta after radiation, together with early dynamic changes in blood T cell clones, were reported to be the strongest predictors of response. TCR clones derived from tumors expanded in peripheral blood after treatment with radiotherapy and ipilimumab.

Details on this clone: Its cognate antigen has yet to be identified. It has no much larger one-base neighbor in the sample; base qualities were not kept.

The germline V and J ends show losses of 0 bases and 3 bases respectively, and no gene match explains 4 bases of the junction. The CDR3 measures 15 amino acids from cysteine to phenylalanine. Of the read, only the CDR3 DNA is kept; its 45 bases are in frame from base 1. From the germline V gene (reference sequence), CDR1 is MNHNY and CDR2 is SVGAGI. The study evaluated CTLA-4 blockade (ipilimumab) given together with focal radiation therapy in patients who had chemo-refractory metastatic non-small-cell lung cancer. Library preparation used the immunoSEQ multiplex PCR assay. This immuneACCESS table, as held by TCRdb, lists in-frame sequences with V and J called but not all clones. Of the missing ones, under half trace to an unresolved V gene in checked studies; the others have no known cause. The sample yields over 100,000 clones; around 89% were counted once. The ten largest clones represent 6.9% of the sample.

This sample comprised peripheral blood, obtained from a patient treated with radiotherapy plus ipilimumab. This TCR was sampled from a human donor with non-small cell lung cancer that progressed on radiotherapy plus ipilimumab. The chain is made from TRBV6-6 and TRBJ1-1; 7 central bases correspond to TRBD1. CDR3 protein: CASSYSGGAYTEAFF. The DNA reads TGTGCCAGCAGTTACTCAGGGGGCGCGTACACTGAAGCTTTCTTT.